The 18 T cell receptor beta chains reported below all come from one sample, sequenced in a study of shared clonotypes between healthy human individuals. TCRdb's copy holds only in-frame clones and misses some; the assay was immunoSEQ multiplex PCR. Among some 2.1 million clones listed, 90% to 95% were seen once. The specimen sequenced was naive CD4+ T cells sorted from blood. Sample subset: CD45RA+ positively selected. The source is a man younger than 35 in good health.

This chain joins TRBV7-3 and TRBJ1-2, with 11 bases identical to TRBD1. This CDR3 has 13 amino acids. Germline V CDR1 and CDR2: SGHTA, FQGTGA. The V and J ends lost 5 bases and 8 bases, in that order; junction bases with no gene match: 4. As DNA, the CDR3 is TGTGCCAGCAGCCCCCGGACAGGGGGCGGCTACACCTTC. This gives the protein CASSPRTGGGYTF.

The gene calls are TRBV19 and TRBJ1-5; D remains unclear. Trimming took off 3 bases at V and 1 base at J, with 7 bases between the two ends. The germline V gene has CDR1 LNHDA and CDR2 SQIVND (reference sequence). The CDR3 extends over 14 amino acids. The CDR3 loop is CASSIRQSNQPQHF. The CDR3 coding sequence is TGTGCCAGTAGTATTCGGCAAAGCAATCAGCCCCAGCATTTT.

CDR3 nucleotides: TGCAGCGTCGTCGGCCGGGACAGAAGCTACACCTTC. This codes for CSVVGRDRSYTF. The rearrangement joins TRBV29-1 to TRBJ1-2, with 7 positions matching TRBD1. The germline V gene encodes CDR1 SQVTM and CDR2 ANQGSEA. This CDR3 is 12 amino acids long. With 6 bases clipped from V and 9 bases from J, the junction kept 10 bases outside the gene matches.

The chain uses TRBV10-2 and TRBJ1-1; D remains unclear. CDR3 length equals 13 residues. Germline V gene data show CDR1 as WSHSY and CDR2 as SAAADI. V was shortened by 4 bases and J by 5 bases, with 11 bases between the two germline ends. CDR3 DNA: TGCGCCAGCAGTGGTCACCTGGGGACTGAAGCTTTCTTT. It codes for CASSGHLGTEAFF.

The V call is TRBV7-4, the J call TRBJ1-6, with D unclear. The V and J ends lost 3 bases and 10 bases respectively, with 13 bases between them. The CDR3 runs 14 residues. The germline V gene has CDR1 SGHVT and CDR2 SQSDAQ. CDR3 sequence (DNA): TGTGCCAGCAGCTTCCCCCTTAGTGTCTCACCCCTCCACTTT. As protein: CASSFPLSVSPLHF.

For this clone: The same CDR3 can be traced to other DNA sequences in this sample. The chain recombines TRBV4-1 with TRBJ1-1, with a weak D call TRBD1 (6 bases). The germline gives CDR1 MGHRA, CDR2 YSYEKL. This CDR3 spans 13 amino acids. The germline V and J ends were trimmed by 0 bases and 6 bases, with 8 bases remaining between them. This CDR3 is CASSQDRGAEAFF. DNA of the CDR3: TGCGCCAGCAGCCAAGACAGGGGCGCTGAAGCTTTCTTT.

Note on this clone: With a much larger clone just one base away, this may be a read error. This chain uses TRBV5-6 with TRBJ1-1; tentatively, D is TRBD1 (6 bases). With 3 bases removed from V and 3 bases from J, the gap between germline ends came to 9 bases. CDR3 length: 13 amino acids. Germline CDR1 reads SGHDT; CDR2 reads YYEEEE. CDR3 in amino acids: CASSSGTHTEAFF. In DNA form, the CDR3 reads TGTGCCAGCAGCTCAGGGACACACACTGAAGCTTTCTTT.

The chain's CDR3 is CASSIEEAAVIYGYTF. DNA for the CDR3: TGTGCCAGTAGTATAGAAGAGGCAGCCGTCATCTATGGCTACACCTTC. This chain uses TRBV19 with TRBJ1-2; no firm D call. The V and J ends lost 0 bases and 4 bases respectively, with 15 bases between them. CDR1 is LNHDA and CDR2 is SQIVND in the germline V gene (reference sequence). This CDR3 has 16 amino acids.

V and J are TRBV6-1 and TRBJ1-1, with a possible D match to TRBD1 (6 bases). The V end lost 7 bases, the J end lost 4 bases, and 13 bases lay between the germline ends. The CDR3 covers 13 residues. Germline values: CDR1 MNHNS, CDR2 SASEGT. In nucleotides, the CDR3 is TGTGCCAGCACCCACGGGGGGGCCACTGAAGCTTTCTTT. Amino acid sequence: CASTHGGATEAFF.

The rearrangement joins TRBV30 to TRBJ2-4; D not certain. Germline V gene sequence: CDR1 GTSNPN, CDR2 SVGIG (reference sequence). V dropped 2 bases and J dropped 0 bases, with 11 bases sitting between them. The CDR3 runs to 15 residues. The CDR3 reads CAWSPTSLAKNIQYF. The CDR3 DNA reads TGTGCCTGGAGTCCCACCTCACTAGCCAAAAACATTCAGTACTTC.

The rearrangement joins TRBV2 to TRBJ2-1; no clear D gene. This CDR3 has 15 amino acids. Germline V gene data show CDR1 as SNHLY and CDR2 as FYNNEI. Between the trimmed V and J ends, which lost 3 bases and 0 bases, there was a span of 9 bases. This CDR3 reads CASSDRGPSYNEQFF. In DNA, the CDR3 is TGTGCCAGCAGTGATCGTGGTCCCTCCTACAATGAGCAGTTCTTC.

The chain joins TRBV27 to TRBJ2-7; D is uncertain. The CDR3 runs 14 residues. Germline CDR1 is MNHEY and CDR2 is SMNVEV (reference sequence). Between the trimmed V and J ends, which lost 3 bases and 0 bases, there was a span of 9 bases. CDR3 loop: CASSFDPVSYEQYF. DNA for the CDR3: TGTGCCAGCAGTTTCGATCCAGTCTCCTACGAGCAGTACTTC.

The chain has TRBV2 and TRBJ2-3; TRBD2 matches at 7 bases. There are 15 residues in the CDR3. J was trimmed by 2 bases and V by 10 bases; bases with no gene match: 12. CDR1 SNHLY and CDR2 FYNNEI come from the germline V gene. CDR3 coding DNA: TGTGCCACTGGGGCCGGGCTAGCGGACACAGATACGCAGTATTTT. Protein product: CATGAGLADTDTQYF.

V usage is TRBV28 and J usage is TRBJ1-2, with D possibly being TRBD1 (5 bases). V lost 6 bases, J lost 3 bases, and 11 bases lay in between. CDR1 is MDHEN, CDR2 SYDVKM, per germline. This CDR3 is 13 amino acids long. CDR3 amino acids: CASRQGVDYGYTF. CDR3 sequence (DNA): TGTGCCAGCAGGCAGGGTGTCGACTATGGCTACACCTTC.

This clone was observed once. V and J are TRBV6-1 and TRBJ1-5; D ambiguous. Between the trimmed V and J ends, which lost 0 bases and 2 bases, there was a span of 14 bases. The germline V gene has CDR1 MNHNS and CDR2 SASEGT. The CDR3 is 17 residues long. The CDR3 loop reads CASSEAPRLTGNQPQHF. Written as DNA, the CDR3 is TGTGCCAGCAGTGAAGCGCCCCGGCTAACGGGCAATCAGCCCCAGCATTTT.

The genes are TRBV29-1 and TRBJ1-2, with a tentative D call TRBD1 (5 bases). V lost 7 bases and J 4 bases, leaving 13 bases between the germline ends. Germline lookup yields CDR1 SQVTM and CDR2 ANQGSEA. The CDR3 runs 12 residues. This CDR3 reads CSARGAGYGYTF. As DNA, the CDR3 is TGCAGCGCGAGGGGTGCCGGCTATGGCTACACCTTC.

In nucleotides, the CDR3 is TGTGCCAGCAGTGGGGGCAGCCAATCAAGCACAGATACGCAGTATTTT. It codes for CASSGGSQSSTDTQYF. The chain links TRBV2 to TRBJ2-3; D might be TRBD1 (5 bases). This CDR3 is built from 16 residues. Between the trimmed V and J ends, which lost 4 bases and 0 bases, there was a span of 14 bases. Germline lookup yields CDR1 SNHLY and CDR2 FYNNEI.

This chain joins TRBV7-9 and TRBJ2-7; D may be TRBD1 (6 bases). This CDR3 is 14 amino acids long. From germline, CDR1 is SEHNR and CDR2 FQNEAQ (reference sequence). The V end lost 5 bases, the J end lost 3 bases, and 14 bases lay between the germline ends. The CDR3 is CASSKGQGSYEQYF. DNA of the CDR3: TGTGCCAGCAGCAAGGGGCAGGGGAGCTACGAGCAGTACTTC.